Below are 2 T cell receptor beta chains sequenced from a single sample in a study of early T cells in non-severe SARS-CoV-2 infection. From the 5' RACE reads, TCRdb called clonotypes with MiXCR, one entry per CDR3 protein. The sample has approximately 66,000 distinct CDR3 sequences, 12% seen once. Sequenced here: whole blood, sampled at baseline. The receptors were sampled from an adult who was a healthcare worker with PCR-confirmed SARS-CoV-2 infection or an uninfected control (not recorded which). The donor label of this sample is uncertain.

This clonotype came up a few times. The genes are TRBV12-3 or TRBV12-4 and TRBJ1-1, with 10 positions matching TRBD1. The CDR3 is made up of 17 amino acids. With 2 bases clipped from V and 6 bases from J, the junction kept 12 bases outside the gene matches. The CDR3 is CASSLPRDRGRKAEAFF. The CDR3 DNA is TGTGCCAGCAGTTTACCCCGCGACAGGGGGCGCAAGGCTGAAGCTTTCTTT.

This chain joins TRBV6-1 and TRBJ1-2; D is undetermined. Germline V lookup: CDR1 MNHNS, CDR2 SASEGT. CDR3 length equals 10 residues. V was trimmed by 3 bases and J by 8 bases, leaving 4 bases between them. The CDR3 DNA sequence: TGTGCCAGCAGTGATTACGGCTACACCTTC. Its translation is CASSDYGYTF.